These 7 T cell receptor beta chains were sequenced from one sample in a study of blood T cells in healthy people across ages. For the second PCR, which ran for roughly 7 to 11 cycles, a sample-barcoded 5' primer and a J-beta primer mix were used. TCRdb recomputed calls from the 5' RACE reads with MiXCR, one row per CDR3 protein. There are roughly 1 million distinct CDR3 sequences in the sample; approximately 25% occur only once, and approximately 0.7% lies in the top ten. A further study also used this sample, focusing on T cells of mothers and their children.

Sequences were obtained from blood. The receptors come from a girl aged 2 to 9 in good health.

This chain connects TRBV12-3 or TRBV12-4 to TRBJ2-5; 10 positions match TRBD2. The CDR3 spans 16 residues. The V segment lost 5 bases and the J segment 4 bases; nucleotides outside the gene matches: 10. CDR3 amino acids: CASSPPLSGRRETQYF. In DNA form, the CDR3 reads TGTGCCAGCAGTCCGCCCCTTAGCGGGAGGAGAGAGACCCAGTACTTC.

This CDR3 reads CASSEYFADSSPGNTIYF. The CDR3, as DNA: TGTGCCAGCAGTGAATACTTTGCTGACAGCTCGCCTGGAAACACCATATATTTT. This chain uses TRBV25-1 with TRBJ1-3, with a possible D match to TRBD1 (5 bases). This CDR3 is built from 18 residues. V lost 0 bases and J lost 2, with 17 bases in between. Looked up from germline, CDR1 is MGHDK and CDR2 is SYGVNS. Variable domain in full (rest from reference TRBV25-1 and TRBJ1-3): EADIYQTPRYLVIGTGKKITLECSQTMGHDKMYWYQQDPGMELHLIHYSYGVNSTEKGDLSSESTVSRIRTEHFPLTLESARPSHTSQYLCASSEYFADSSPGNTIYFGEGSWLTVV.

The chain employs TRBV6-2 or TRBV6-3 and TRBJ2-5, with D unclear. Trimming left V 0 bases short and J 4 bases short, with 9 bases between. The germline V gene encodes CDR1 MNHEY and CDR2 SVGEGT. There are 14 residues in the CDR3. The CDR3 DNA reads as TGTGCCAGCAGTTACTCGGGGTTGAGAGAGACCCAGTACTTC. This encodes CASSYSGLRETQYF.

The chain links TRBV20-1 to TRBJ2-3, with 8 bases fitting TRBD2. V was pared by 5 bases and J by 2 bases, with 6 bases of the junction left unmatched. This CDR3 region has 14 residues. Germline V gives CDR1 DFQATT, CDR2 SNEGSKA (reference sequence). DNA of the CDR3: TGCAGTGCTCAAAGCGGGGGCTTCACAGATACGCAGTATTTT. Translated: CSAQSGGFTDTQYF.

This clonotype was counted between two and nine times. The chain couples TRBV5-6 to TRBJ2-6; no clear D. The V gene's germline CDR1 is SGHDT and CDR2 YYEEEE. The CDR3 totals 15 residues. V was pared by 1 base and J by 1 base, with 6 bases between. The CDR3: CASSLIVSGANVLTF. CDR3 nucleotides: TGTGCCAGCAGCTTGATAGTTTCTGGGGCCAACGTCCTGACTTTC.

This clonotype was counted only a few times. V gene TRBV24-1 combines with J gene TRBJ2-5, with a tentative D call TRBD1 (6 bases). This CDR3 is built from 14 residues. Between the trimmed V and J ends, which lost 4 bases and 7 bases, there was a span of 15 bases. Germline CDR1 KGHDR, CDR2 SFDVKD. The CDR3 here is CATSELGGSGTQYF. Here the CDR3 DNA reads TGTGCCACCAGTGAGCTTGGGGGCAGCGGGACCCAGTACTTC.

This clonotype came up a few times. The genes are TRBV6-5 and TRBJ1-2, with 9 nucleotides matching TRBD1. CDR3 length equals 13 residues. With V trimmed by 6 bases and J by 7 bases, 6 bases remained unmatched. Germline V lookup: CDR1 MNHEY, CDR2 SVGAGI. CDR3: CASSIQGAGGYTF. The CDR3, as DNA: TGTGCCAGCAGCATACAGGGGGCAGGTGGCTACACCTTC.